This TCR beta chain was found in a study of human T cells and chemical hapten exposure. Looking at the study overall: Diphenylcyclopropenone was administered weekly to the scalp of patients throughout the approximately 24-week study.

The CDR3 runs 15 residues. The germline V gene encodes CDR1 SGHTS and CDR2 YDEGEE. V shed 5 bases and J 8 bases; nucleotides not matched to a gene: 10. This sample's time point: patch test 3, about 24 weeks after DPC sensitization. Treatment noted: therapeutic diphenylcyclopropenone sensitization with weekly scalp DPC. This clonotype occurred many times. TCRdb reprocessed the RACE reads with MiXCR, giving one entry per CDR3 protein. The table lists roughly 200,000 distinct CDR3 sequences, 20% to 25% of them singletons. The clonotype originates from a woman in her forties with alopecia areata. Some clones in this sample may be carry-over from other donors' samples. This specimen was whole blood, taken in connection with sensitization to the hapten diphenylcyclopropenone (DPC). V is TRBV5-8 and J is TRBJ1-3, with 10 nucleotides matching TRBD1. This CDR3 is CASRLRSGQGYTIYF. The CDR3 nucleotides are TGTGCCAGCAGGCTGCGGTCGGGACAGGGGTACACCATATATTTT.